The present entry profiles one TCR beta chain with its context. Germline values: CDR1 SGHTA, CDR2 FQGNSA. This CDR3 is 14 amino acids long. The V end lost 5 bases, the J end lost 2 bases, and 10 bases lay between the germline ends. The entry originates in a study of T cell repertoires in aging, cancer and after chemotherapy. Amplification of TCR beta used genomic DNA extracted from peripheral blood. Multiplex touch-down PCR with TRB-A/B primers amplified rearranged V-D-J TRB sequences. TCRdb re-analysed the multiplex PCR reads in MiXCR, keeping a single row per CDR3 protein. The sample shows over 9,500 distinct CDR3 sequences, more than 25% of them seen only once.

The V gene is TRBV7-2, the J gene TRBJ2-1; D is unresolved. The clonotype comes from a human donor in good health. The sequencing sample was made of blood. The CDR3 is CASSPQLPYNEQFF. CDR3 DNA: TGTGCCAGCAGCCCCCAGCTCCCCTACAATGAGCAGTTCTTC.